Listed here is a single T cell receptor beta chain. These data belong to a study of blood T cell repertoires in COVID-19. Study-level information: Samples taken during acute and convalescent COVID-19 were collected in the United States, Italy and Spain.

Germline V gene sequence: CDR1 SNHLY, CDR2 FYNNEI. The V and J ends lost 5 bases and 6 bases, in that order; junction bases with no gene match: 4. CDR3 length equals 14 residues. This table comes from immunoSEQ multiplex PCR, and its TCRdb copy is limited to in-frame clones, with some not included. The data hold roughly 34,000 clones, with 80% observed a single time. The chain uses TRBV2 and TRBJ2-3, with 11 bases aligning to TRBD2. Sequencing used peripheral blood. This sequence was found in a woman aged 70-85 years with acute or convalescent COVID-19. The DNA of the CDR3 is TGTGCCAGCAGTTATAGCGGGGGGGCGGATACGCAGTATTTT. Encoded protein: CASSYSGGADTQYF.